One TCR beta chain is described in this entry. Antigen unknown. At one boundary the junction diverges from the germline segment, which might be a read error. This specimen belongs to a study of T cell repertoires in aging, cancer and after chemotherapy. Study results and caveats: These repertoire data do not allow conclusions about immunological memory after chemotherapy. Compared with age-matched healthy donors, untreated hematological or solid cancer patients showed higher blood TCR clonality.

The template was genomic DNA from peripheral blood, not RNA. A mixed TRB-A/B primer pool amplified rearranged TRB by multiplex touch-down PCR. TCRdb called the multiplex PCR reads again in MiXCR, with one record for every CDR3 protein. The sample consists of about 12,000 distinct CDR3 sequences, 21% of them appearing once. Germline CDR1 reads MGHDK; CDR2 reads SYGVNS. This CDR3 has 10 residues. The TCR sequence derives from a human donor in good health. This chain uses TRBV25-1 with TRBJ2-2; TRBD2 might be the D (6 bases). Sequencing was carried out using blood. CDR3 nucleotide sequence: TGCCCTCCCTCTCGCGGGGCGCTGTTTTTT. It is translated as CPPSRGALFF.